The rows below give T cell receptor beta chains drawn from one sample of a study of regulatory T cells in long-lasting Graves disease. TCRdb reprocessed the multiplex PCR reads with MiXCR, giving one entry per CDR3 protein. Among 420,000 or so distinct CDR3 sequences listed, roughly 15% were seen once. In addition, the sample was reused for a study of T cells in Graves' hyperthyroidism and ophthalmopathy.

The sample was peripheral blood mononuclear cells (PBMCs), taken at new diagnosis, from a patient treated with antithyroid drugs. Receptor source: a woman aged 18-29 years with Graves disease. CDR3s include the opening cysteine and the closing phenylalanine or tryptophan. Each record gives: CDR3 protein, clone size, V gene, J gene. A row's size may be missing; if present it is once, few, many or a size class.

CASRDKQGARTGELFF	few	TRBV19	TRBJ2-2
CASSLKGNTEASF	few	TRBV11-3	TRBJ1-1
CASSIRLGGTGELFF	few	TRBV19	TRBJ2-2
CSAREMSVETQYF	-	TRBV20-1	TRBJ2-5
CSAKDRVMNTGAFF	few	TRBV29-1	TRBJ1-1
CASSTRTGGNTIYF	many	TRBV2	TRBJ1-3
CASSPRTRGYTF	many	TRBV6-1	TRBJ1-2
CSARAGPNTEAFF	few	TRBV20-1	TRBJ1-1
CASRTRQFSYEQYF	few	TRBV6-1	TRBJ2-7
CSVGDSRDEQFF	few	TRBV29-1	TRBJ2-1
CASGTDILRANVLTF	few	TRBV6-1	TRBJ2-6
CASSFEGRDREGYGYTF	-	TRBV5-5	TRBJ1-2
CASSLLVGARDGYTF	-	TRBV11-1	TRBJ1-2
CASSGSGTLHF	-	TRBV25-1	TRBJ1-6
CSASPNQGAYGYTF	few	TRBV20-1	TRBJ1-2
CASSLRPNEKLFF	many	TRBV5-6	TRBJ1-4
CASSQSAGGFATNEKLFF	few	TRBV3-1	TRBJ1-4
CASSVEAGGSHNEQFF	-	TRBV9	TRBJ2-1